This is a list of T cell receptor beta chains from one sample in a study of blood T cell repertoires in COVID-19. Here immunoSEQ multiplex PCR was the method, and the copy in TCRdb shows in-frame clones only, minus some. There are fewer than 150,000 clones in the sample; 60% to 85% occur only once, and 0.7% to 1% lies in the top ten. Sample: peripheral blood. The receptors stem from a human donor with acute or convalescent COVID-19. The donor label of this sample is uncertain. CDR3s include the opening cysteine and the closing phenylalanine or tryptophan. D genes are given only for firm matches. Clone size is stated in some rows and not others, as once, few, many or a class when expanded.

d_call	v_call	j_call	clone_size	cdr3_nt	cdr3_aa
-	TRBV27	TRBJ1-6	-	TGTGCCAGCAGCCTCCGACAGGCGGGGGGTAATTCACCCCTCCACTTT	CASSLRQAGGNSPLHF
TRBD2	TRBV29-1	TRBJ2-3	-	TGCAGCGTTGCCCTATCGACTAGCGACGGGCATACGCAGTATTTT	CSVALSTSDGHTQYF
-	TRBV5-6	TRBJ2-3	-	TGTGCCAGCAGTTCTTCTCTAGCGACAGATACGCAGTATTTT	CASSSSLATDTQYF
-	TRBV27	TRBJ1-1	few	TGTGCCAGCAGTTTATTATCCGGGTCCACTGAAGCTTTCTTT	CASSLLSGSTEAFF
TRBD2	TRBV3-1/TRBV3-2	TRBJ2-3	-	TGTGCCAGCAGCCAAGTTCAGCGGGGGGTAAGCACAGATACGCAGTATTTT	CASSQVQRGVSTDTQYF
-	TRBV19	TRBJ1-5	-	TGTGCCAGTACACAGGTGGCGAGCAATCAGCCCCAGCATTTT	CASTQVASNQPQHF
-	TRBV14	TRBJ1-6	-	TGTGCCAGCAGCCAACTGCAGGGGAGGGATTCACCCCTCCACTTT	CASSQLQGRDSPLHF
-	TRBV28	TRBJ2-7	-	TGTGCCAGCAGTCCCAGTGGGCAGGCGCGATACGAGCAGTACTTC	CASSPSGQARYEQYF
TRBD2	TRBV4-2	TRBJ2-5	few	TGTGCCAGCAGCCAAGCGGGGGGACAAGAGACCCAGTACTTC	CASSQAGGQETQYF
-	TRBV11-2	TRBJ2-2	-	TGTGCCAGCATATTGAGGTTTGACACCGGGGAGCTGTTTTTT	CASILRFDTGELFF
TRBD1	TRBV7-9	TRBJ1-5	-	TGTGCCAGCAGCGCGGGACAGGGGATCGGCAATCAGCCCCAGCATTTT	CASSAGQGIGNQPQHF
TRBD1	TRBV4-2	TRBJ1-3	-	TGTGCCAGCAGCCCTACCCGCACAGGGGGAGGAAACACCATATATTTT	CASSPTRTGGGNTIYF
TRBD1	TRBV14	TRBJ2-2	once	TGTGCCAGCAGCTTTGGGATGAGACAGGGTGCCGGGGAGCTGTTTTTT	CASSFGMRQGAGELFF
-	TRBV12-5	TRBJ2-3	once	TGTGCTAGTGGTGCCGGGTCGCCGGAGGACACAGATACGCAGTATTTT	CASGAGSPEDTDTQYF
-	TRBV5-1	TRBJ2-3	-	TGCGCCAGCAGCTTGGCGGACAGCAGCACAGATACGCAGTATTTT	CASSLADSSTDTQYF
TRBD1	TRBV28	TRBJ1-2	-	TGTGCCAGCAGTTTCCAGGGGGCGGGAGGCTACACCTTC	CASSFQGAGGYTF
TRBD1	TRBV5-6	TRBJ2-3	-	TGTGCCAGCAGCTCGACAGGGGGCCAGTCAGATACGCAGTATTTT	CASSSTGGQSDTQYF
TRBD2	TRBV19	TRBJ2-2	-	TGTGCCAGTAGTACCTGGACTAGATCCGGGGAGCTGTTTTTT	CASSTWTRSGELFF
TRBD1	TRBV6-5	TRBJ2-3	-	TGTGCCTCCGGACAGGGGGATCTGGATACGCAGTATTTT	CASGQGDLDTQYF
TRBD2	TRBV24-1	TRBJ2-3	-	TGTGCCACCAGTGAGGCCGGGGGGGGTTCAAATACGCAGTATTTT	CATSEAGGGSNTQYF
TRBD1	TRBV7-9	TRBJ2-3	-	TGTGCCAGCAGGGCATACAGGGGGCGCACAGATACGCAGTATTTT	CASRAYRGRTDTQYF
-	TRBV7-8	TRBJ1-3	-	TGTGCCAGCAGCCCCCGAGGGGGGGCGGGAGGAAACACCATATATTTT	CASSPRGGAGGNTIYF
-	TRBV27	TRBJ2-2	medium-sized	TGTGCCAGCAGCCTGGGGGGCGGGGAGCTGTTTTTT	CASSLGGGELFF
-	TRBV2	TRBJ2-7	many	TGTGCCAGCAGCTTTAACTACGAGCAGTACTTC	CASSFNYEQYF
TRBD1	TRBV19	TRBJ2-7	-	TGTGCCAGTAGTTTCCTGACAGGGACCACCGTCTACGAGCAGTACTTC	CASSFLTGTTVYEQYF
-	TRBV4-1	TRBJ1-3	many	TGCGCCAGCAGCCAAGGGGTGCAGGGGCGCAAGGGAAGAAACACCATATATTTT	CASSQGVQGRKGRNTIYF
TRBD1	TRBV10-3	TRBJ1-2	once	TGTGCCATCAGTGAGGGACAGGAATATGGCTACACCTTC	CAISEGQEYGYTF
TRBD1	TRBV19	TRBJ1-2	-	TGTGCCAGTAGGGCAGGGGGCGCAAACTGGGTCTATGGCTACACCTTC	CASRAGGANWVYGYTF
-	TRBV19	TRBJ1-4	-	TGTGCCAGTAATGAGGTTCGGCGATCTGGGGAAAAACTGTTTTTT	CASNEVRRSGEKLFF
-	TRBV15	TRBJ2-2	-	TGTGCCACCAGCAGAGAGAGGGGGGGGATCGGGGAGCTGTTTTTT	CATSRERGGIGELFF
-	TRBV25-1	TRBJ1-6	once	TGTGCCAGCAGCCGGGGAAACGGATCGCCCCTCCACTTT	CASSRGNGSPLHF
-	TRBV6-5	TRBJ2-7	-	TGTGCCAGCAGTTACCAGCCGGGATTTTCCTACGAGCAGTACTTC	CASSYQPGFSYEQYF
-	TRBV24-1	TRBJ2-5	-	TGTGCCACCAGTGGAGGCCTTCCCCGAGAGACCCAGTACTTC	CATSGGLPRETQYF
-	TRBV28	TRBJ1-6	many	TGTGCCAGCATTGAAAGGGGAAGAGGATCACCCCTCCACTTT	CASIERGRGSPLHF